Each of the 18 T cell receptor beta chains below was sequenced from the same sample in a study of blood T cell dynamics during melanoma immunotherapy. Clones were read by immunoSEQ multiplex PCR, and TCRdb kept only the in-frame ones, dropping some. The repertoire has just over 7,000 clones, 65% to 85% of them found once; the top ten carry approximately 15%. This sample's time point: pre-treatment baseline. The input for sequencing was blood, taken from a patient treated with checkpoint blockade. These receptors all come from a human donor with melanoma.

This clone was detected a few times. The chain employs TRBV7-9 and TRBJ2-7, with 10 bases matching TRBD2. The length of the CDR3 is 14 residues. Germline V gives CDR1 SEHNR, CDR2 FQNEAQ (reference sequence). Unmatched junction bases numbered 8, after V lost 5 bases and J lost 7 bases. The CDR3 is CASSKSGRAGEQYF. The CDR3 DNA follows: TGTGCCAGCAGCAAAAGCGGGAGGGCCGGGGAGCAGTACTTC.

This clone is a singleton in its sample. The V and J genes are TRBV10-1 and TRBJ2-2; D might be TRBD1 or TRBD2, each matching 7 bases. CDR3 size: 19 residues. The germline gives CDR1 WNHNN, CDR2 SYGVQD (reference sequence). Trimming took 0 bases from V and 6 from J, leaving 23 bases between them. This CDR3 reads CASSESIGRGTAGSGELFF. The CDR3 nucleotides read TGCGCCAGCAGTGAGTCGATTGGGAGGGGGACAGCCGGGTCCGGGGAGCTGTTTTTT.

This clone was seen a handful of times. This chain uses TRBV9 with TRBJ1-2, with D possibly TRBD1 on 6 matching bases. This CDR3 spans 16 amino acids. The germline V and J ends were trimmed by 0 bases and 4 bases, with 16 bases remaining between them. CDR1 and CDR2 (germline): SGDLS, YYNGEE. The CDR3 DNA follows: TGTGCCAGCAGCGTAGAGGGGGGCAGGGAAATCTATGGCTACACCTTC. Translated: CASSVEGGREIYGYTF.

This clone has only a few counts. The chain combines TRBV21-1 with TRBJ1-2; TRBD1 is the table's D call and was not checked against the DNA. TRBV21-1 is a pseudogene. The CDR3 length is 15 residues. The CDR3 sequence is CASSSRQAGKEGYTF. CDR3 nucleotides: TGTGCCAGCAGCAGCCGACAGGCAGGGAAAGAAGGCTACACCTTC.

This rearrangement joins TRBV9 to TRBJ2-7, with TRBD1 matching 9 bases. This CDR3 comprises 15 residues. J lost 5 bases, V lost 4 bases, and 10 bases had no gene match. The V gene's germline CDR1 is SGDLS and CDR2 YYNGEE. The CDR3 region has the DNA TGTGCCAGCAGCTCGAGGACAGGGGTAGGGGACGAGCAGTACTTC. This codes for CASSSRTGVGDEQYF.

The genes are TRBV7-9 and TRBJ1-2; D is perhaps TRBD1 (5 bases). The germline V gene encodes CDR1 SEHNR and CDR2 FQNEAQ (reference sequence). Trimming shortened V by 0 bases and J by 4 bases, and 12 bases separated the two germline ends. This CDR3 is 15 amino acids long. The CDR3 protein is CASSLAREVSYGYTF. The CDR3 coding sequence is TGTGCCAGCAGCTTAGCCAGGGAAGTTAGCTATGGCTACACCTTC.

The chain links TRBV4-1 to TRBJ2-1, with D possibly matching TRBD2 (6 bases). This CDR3 has 20 residues. V was pared by 3 bases and J by 3 bases, with 27 bases between. Germline V CDR1 and CDR2: MGHRA, YSYEKL. CDR3 bases: TGCGCCAGCAGCCAGCCAACCCTAGCGACCAAGAAGACCCACTACAATGAGCAGTTCTTC. This encodes CASSQPTLATKKTHYNEQFF.

This clone occurred a few times. This chain links TRBV6-5 with TRBJ1-4; 7 bases fit TRBD1. With 6 bases clipped from V and 5 bases from J, the junction kept 3 bases outside the gene matches. This CDR3 has 13 amino acids. Germline CDR1 MNHEY, CDR2 SVGAGI. The CDR3 is CASRSTGNEKLFF. In DNA form, the CDR3 reads TGTGCCAGCAGATCGACAGGGAATGAAAAACTGTTTTTT.

CDR3 region: CASSPPGGVGYEQYF. The DNA for the CDR3 is TGTGCCAGCAGCCCGCCAGGGGGCGTCGGCTACGAGCAGTACTTC. This chain uses TRBV7-2 with TRBJ2-7; 8 positions match TRBD1. Germline CDR1 reads SGHTA; CDR2 reads FQGNSA. This CDR3 contains 15 residues. With 5 bases clipped from V and 3 bases from J, the junction kept 9 bases outside the gene matches.

CDR3 residues: CASSPDGGSGNTIYF. CDR3 nucleotides: TGTGCCAGCAGCCCCGACGGTGGATCTGGAAACACCATATATTTT. V usage is TRBV7-2 and J usage is TRBJ1-3; no clear D. CDR3 size: 15 residues. Germline lookup yields CDR1 SGHTA and CDR2 FQGNSA. Trimming shortened V by 5 bases and J by 1 base, and 12 bases separated the two germline ends.

This chain links TRBV5-1 with TRBJ2-7; TRBD1 matches at 9 bases. Germline lookup yields CDR1 SGHRS and CDR2 YFSETQ. The ends lost 3 bases at V and 5 bases at J; junction bases unmatched: 6. This CDR3 is 14 amino acids long. This chain's CDR3 is CASSWGQGLNEQYF. The CDR3 nucleotides are TGCGCCAGCAGCTGGGGACAGGGACTGAACGAGCAGTACTTC.

The chain is built from TRBV28 and TRBJ1-2; 7 nucleotides align to TRBD1. The CDR3 is made up of 13 amino acids. V lost 3 bases, J lost 4 bases, and 2 bases stayed unmatched. Germline CDR1 and CDR2: MDHEN and SYDVKM. CDR3 sequence: CASSLDRSYGYTF. The DNA of the CDR3 is TGTGCCAGCAGTTTGGACAGGTCCTATGGCTACACCTTC.

This clone has only one observation. V gene TRBV19 combines with J gene TRBJ1-1; 8 bases line up with TRBD1. The J segment lost 2 bases and the V segment lost 1 base, leaving 3 bases of the junction unmatched. From germline, CDR1 is LNHDA and CDR2 SQIVND (reference sequence). The CDR3 consists of 15 residues. The CDR3 spells CASSIASGGNTEAFF. As DNA, the CDR3 is TGTGCCAGTAGTATAGCTTCAGGGGGCAACACTGAAGCTTTCTTT.

V gene TRBV5-1 combines with J gene TRBJ2-7; 10 nucleotides line up with TRBD2. CDR1 and CDR2 (germline): SGHRS, YFSETQ. The CDR3 sequence is 17 residues long. After removal of 6 bases from V and 0 bases from J, the junction contained 12 bases not matched to a gene. The CDR3 loop is CASITAGGPLSSYEQYF. CDR3 nucleotides: TGCGCCAGCATCACAGCGGGAGGGCCTTTGTCCTCCTACGAGCAGTACTTC.

This clone was counted only a few times. This chain joins TRBV19 and TRBJ1-2; D is unresolved. CDR1 is LNHDA and CDR2 is SQIVND in the germline V gene (reference sequence). The V and J ends lost 3 bases and 2 bases respectively, with 10 bases between them. The CDR3 contains 14 residues. The CDR3, as DNA: TGTGCCAGTAGTATCCTGGCAGAGAACTATGGCTACACCTTC. Protein product: CASSILAENYGYTF.

V gene TRBV14 combines with J gene TRBJ2-7; TRBD2 matches 13 bases. Germline V gene sequence: CDR1 SGHDN, CDR2 FVKESK. V gave up 4 bases and J gave up 7 bases; unmatched junction bases: 7. The CDR3 is 15 amino acids. This CDR3 is CASSLLAGGPPEQYF. CDR3 bases: TGTGCCAGCAGCCTACTAGCGGGAGGGCCTCCAGAGCAGTACTTC.

V gene TRBV7-9 combines with J gene TRBJ2-1; 9 bases map to TRBD2. CDR1 and CDR2 from the germline V gene are SEHNR and FQNEAQ (reference sequence). The trim removed 4 bases at V and 7 bases at J, leaving 8 bases unmatched. The CDR3 sequence is 15 residues long. This CDR3 reads CASSSGTSRFNEQFF. The CDR3 nucleotides are TGTGCCAGCAGCTCCGGGACTAGCAGATTTAATGAGCAGTTCTTC.

The chain employs TRBV19 and TRBJ1-1; a weak D match, TRBD1 (5 bases). Trimming pared 2 bases from V and 5 bases from J, leaving 12 bases between. CDR1 is LNHDA and CDR2 is SQIVND in the germline V gene (reference sequence). The CDR3 totals 14 residues. The DNA for the CDR3 is TGTGCCAGTAGTATAAGTGGGGGGGTAACTGAAGCTTTCTTT. Translating it yields CASSISGGVTEAFF.